The 13 T cell receptor beta chains below all came from one sample that was sequenced in a study of cytomegalovirus exposure and HLA in healthy donors. The PCR had 60 Vbeta and 13 Jbeta primers. Using immunoSEQ multiplex PCR, the repertoire was profiled, and TCRdb retains in-frame clones only, with some absent. Of a few hundred thousand clones listed, roughly four fifths are singletons. Sequenced sample: PBMCs. The receptors shown here come from a girl aged 2-10 years in good health and CMV-seronegative.

V usage is TRBV10-3 and J usage is TRBJ2-7; D possibly corresponds to TRBD2 (6 bases). The CDR3 loop spans 14 amino acids. Germline V CDR1 and CDR2: ENHRY, SYGVKD. V was cut by 2 bases and J by 6 bases, with 14 bases left in between. CDR3 sequence: CAISEPERAGEQYF. CDR3 sequence (DNA): TGTGCCATCAGTGAGCCGGAGCGAGCGGGCGAGCAGTACTTC.

The DNA for the CDR3 is TGCGCCAGCAGCTTGGCCACACTAGCGGGAGGGGGACTCTACGAGCAGTACTTC. The encoded protein is CASSLATLAGGGLYEQYF. The rearrangement uses TRBV5-1 and TRBJ2-7; 13 nucleotides align to TRBD2. Germline CDR1 is SGHRS and CDR2 is YFSETQ. V lost 0 bases, J lost 3 bases, and 9 bases stayed unmatched. This CDR3 region has 18 residues.

The V gene is TRBV29-1, the J gene TRBJ2-7, with 10 bases that match TRBD2. The germline gives CDR1 SQVTM, CDR2 ANQGSEA. Unmatched junction bases numbered 3, after V lost 4 bases and J lost 3 bases. The CDR3 contains 13 residues. The chain's CDR3 is CSVVSGRIYEQYF. CDR3 bases: TGCAGCGTTGTTAGCGGGAGGATCTACGAGCAGTACTTC.

The V and J genes are TRBV11-2 and TRBJ2-7; D unresolved. Germline V gene lookup returns CDR1 SGHAT and CDR2 FQNNGV. Trimming took 2 bases from V and 2 from J, leaving 13 bases between them. The CDR3 is 15 amino acids. CDR3 amino acids: CASSLTHPSTYEQYF. CDR3 bases: TGTGCCAGCAGCTTAACTCACCCCTCCACCTACGAGCAGTACTTC.

The rearrangement joins TRBV9 to TRBJ1-5; a weak D match, TRBD1 (5 bases). The V end lost 3 bases, the J end lost 6 bases, and 10 bases lay between the germline ends. CDR1 and CDR2 (germline): SGDLS, YYNGEE. CDR3 size: 13 residues. The DNA of the CDR3 is TGTGCCAGCAGCGCGGTGGGGGGTCAGCCCCAGCATTTT. It yields the protein CASSAVGGQPQHF. Full variable domain (missing parts from reference TRBV9 and TRBJ1-5): DSGVTQTPKHLITATGQRVTLRCSPRSGDLSVYWYQQSLDQGLQFLIQYYNGEERAKGNILERFSAQQFPDLHSELNLSSLELGDSALYFCASSAVGGQPQHFGDGTRLSIL.

V gene TRBV2 combines with J gene TRBJ2-7; tentatively, D is TRBD2 (6 bases). The V and J ends lost 3 bases and 0 bases respectively, with 12 bases between them. The CDR3 has 15 amino acids. Germline CDR1 reads SNHLY; CDR2 reads FYNNEI. The CDR3 loop reads CASSEGRGFSYEQYF. The CDR3 coding sequence is TGTGCCAGCAGTGAGGGGCGGGGATTCTCCTACGAGCAGTACTTC. The full variable domain, rest sourced from reference TRBV2 and TRBJ2-7, is EPEVTQTPSHQVTQMGQEVILRCVPISNHLYFYWYRQILGQKVEFLVSFYNNEISEKSEIFDDQFSVERPDGSNFTLKIRSTKLEDSAMYFCASSEGRGFSYEQYFGPGTRLTVT.

The rearrangement uses TRBV7-9 and TRBJ1-1; 9 bases agree with TRBD1. V lost 3 bases, J lost 3 bases, and 8 bases stayed unmatched. The length of the CDR3 is 16 residues. Germline assignment: CDR1 SEHNR and CDR2 FQNEAQ (reference sequence). The CDR3 is CASSFFRDRAYTEAFF. DNA of the CDR3: TGTGCCAGCAGCTTCTTCCGGGACAGGGCTTACACTGAAGCTTTCTTT.

The V and J genes are TRBV19 and TRBJ2-1, with unresolved D. CDR3 length: 14 amino acids. Trimming took 2 bases from V and 1 from J, leaving 6 bases between them. The germline gives CDR1 LNHDA, CDR2 SQIVND (reference sequence). CDR3 coding DNA: TGTGCCAGTAGTATAACAGTATCCTACAATGAGCAGTTCTTC. Residues: CASSITVSYNEQFF. Complete variable domain (other parts from reference TRBV19 and TRBJ2-1): DGGITQSPKYLFRKEGQNVTLSCEQNLNHDAMYWYRQDPGQGLRLIYYSQIVNDFQKGDIAEGYSVSREKKESFPLTVTSAQKNPTAFYLCASSITVSYNEQFFGPGTRLTVL.

The chain joins TRBV11-2 to TRBJ1-2; 10 bases align to TRBD1. Losses at the gene ends were 4 bases for V and 5 bases for J; bases not matched to a gene: 10. The CDR3 extends over 16 amino acids. The germline gives CDR1 SGHAT, CDR2 FQNNGV. The CDR3 nucleotides are TGTGCCAGCAGCTCCACGACAGGGGGCTATCGTTATGGCTACACCTTC. This encodes CASSSTTGGYRYGYTF.

In this sample, this clone turned up once. At one end, the junction sequence differs from germline, possibly due to a read error. The sample carries other DNA sequences with the same CDR3. The gene calls are TRBV4-1 and TRBJ2-1, with D possibly TRBD2 on 8 matching bases. This CDR3 has 13 residues. From germline, CDR1 is MGHRA and CDR2 YSYEKL. This CDR3 is CASYGRGPNEQFF. The CDR3 region has the DNA TGCGCCTCCTACGGGAGGGGGCCTAATGAACAGTTCTTC.

CDR3 in DNA: TGCAGTGCTGGATTAAGGGACAGGACGTACTTC. Protein: CSAGLRDRTYF. The chain carries TRBV20-1 and TRBJ2-7, with TRBD1 identical over 8 bases. Germline V lookup: CDR1 DFQATT, CDR2 SNEGSKA (reference sequence). The CDR3 is 11 amino acids. V shed 5 bases and J 12 bases; nucleotides not matched to a gene: 9.

V is TRBV12-5 and J is TRBJ1-2, with D perhaps matching TRBD1 (5 bases). V was trimmed by 7 bases and J by 11 bases, leaving 23 bases between them. The CDR3 covers 14 residues. The germline V gene encodes CDR1 LGHNT and CDR2 FRNRAP. The CDR3: CASALSGQGGLYTF. The CDR3 DNA reads as TGTGCTAGTGCCTTGTCAGGGCAGGGAGGGTTGTACACCTTC. The whole variable domain, remainder taken from reference TRBV12-5 and TRBJ1-2, is DARVTQTPRHKVTEMGQEVTMRCQPILGHNTVFWYRQTMMQGLELLAYFRNRAPLDDSGMPKDRFSAEMPDATLATLKIQPSEPRDSAVYFCASALSGQGGLYTFGSGTRLTVV.

This rearrangement joins TRBV2 to TRBJ1-6; the D gene is possibly TRBD1 (6 bases). Trimming took off 7 bases at V and 6 bases at J, with 19 bases between the two ends. The CDR3 has 16 residues. Per germline, CDR1 SNHLY and CDR2 FYNNEI. CDR3 bases: TGTGCCAGCATCGCTCTAGGGGGGAGGGGTAATTCACCCCTCCACTTT. This codes for CASIALGGRGNSPLHF.